Following are 23 T cell receptor beta chains from one sample sequenced in a study of identical twins' blood T cells. TCRdb independently ran MiXCR on the 5' RACE reads; one entry per CDR3 protein. The table has roughly 380,000 distinct CDR3 sequences, 28% seen once. Material: PBMCs. These receptors all come from a woman aged 18-55 years in good health.

The J gene is TRBJ1-2, the V gene TRBV7-9; D is unresolved. Deletions cut 2 bases from V and 4 bases from J, with 11 bases between. The CDR3 covers 14 residues. The germline V gene has CDR1 SEHNR and CDR2 FQNEAQ (reference sequence). The CDR3 reads CASSLSRVGYGYTF. The CDR3 DNA is TGTGCCAGCAGCTTAAGTCGTGTTGGCTATGGCTACACCTTC.

This clonotype has a single count. The chain is built from TRBV7-9 and TRBJ1-2; D remains unclear. The V gene's germline CDR1 is SEHNR and CDR2 FQNEAQ (reference sequence). V was clipped by 5 bases and J by 7 bases, with 11 bases between them. The CDR3 extends over 12 amino acids. This CDR3 is CASSVDRRGYTF. The CDR3 nucleotides read TGTGCCAGCAGCGTGGACCGACGTGGCTACACCTTC. The complete variable domain, with remaining parts taken from reference TRBV7-9 and TRBJ1-2, reads DTGVSQNPRHKITKRGQNVTFRCDPISEHNRLYWYRQTLGQGPEFLTYFQNEAQLEKSRLLSDRFSAERPKGSFSTLEIQRTEQGDSAMYLCASSVDRRGYTFGSGTRLTVV.

This clonotype was found a few times. V gene TRBV5-1 combines with J gene TRBJ2-1, with 11 bases lining up with TRBD2. Unmatched junction bases numbered 14, after V lost 3 bases and J lost 6 bases. This CDR3 has 18 amino acids. The germline CDR1 and CDR2 sequences are SGHRS and YFSETQ. The CDR3 protein is CASSYFTPGLAVTNEQFF. As DNA, the CDR3 is TGCGCCAGCAGCTATTTCACCCCGGGACTAGCGGTGACCAATGAGCAGTTCTTC. The complete variable domain, with remaining parts taken from reference TRBV5-1 and TRBJ2-1, reads KAGVTQTPRYLIKTRGQQVTLSCSPISGHRSVSWYQQTPGQGLQFLFEYFSETQRNKGNFPGRFSGRQFSNSRSEMNVSTLELGDSALYLCASSYFTPGLAVTNEQFFGPGTRLTVL.

This clonotype showed up just a few times. The genes are TRBV5-1 and TRBJ1-3, with D possibly matching TRBD1 (5 bases). The germline V and J ends were trimmed by 1 base and 0 bases, with 8 bases remaining between them. The CDR3 spans 15 residues. Germline V gene lookup returns CDR1 SGHRS and CDR2 YFSETQ. The DNA for the CDR3 is TGCGCCAGCAGCTTGCCCGGGGCCTCTGGAAACACCATATATTTT. The encoded protein is CASSLPGASGNTIYF.

This clonotype was found a few times. The gene calls are TRBV19 and TRBJ1-2, with TRBD1 matching 7 bases. Germline CDR1 is LNHDA and CDR2 is SQIVND (reference sequence). Trimming cost V 4 bases and J 3 bases; bases outside gene matches: 2. The CDR3 covers 13 residues. CDR3 in amino acids: CASSRTGDYGYTF. The DNA for the CDR3 is TGTGCCAGTAGTAGAACAGGGGACTATGGCTACACCTTC.

The V gene is TRBV6-1, the J gene TRBJ2-1; D is possibly TRBD1 or TRBD2 (5 bases each). The V end was cut by 5 bases, the J end by 0 bases, with 11 bases between. Germline V gene sequence: CDR1 MNHNS, CDR2 SASEGT. This CDR3 has 15 amino acids. The CDR3 nucleotides read TGTGCCAGCAGTCCGGGACCTAGCTCCTACAATGAGCAGTTCTTC. This translates into CASSPGPSSYNEQFF.

The chain carries TRBV7-2 and TRBJ1-5; D remains unclear. V was cut by 0 bases and J by 5 bases, with 5 bases left in between. This CDR3 region has 13 residues. Germline values: CDR1 SGHTA, CDR2 FQGNSA. The CDR3 DNA is TGTGCCAGCAGCTTAGCGAATTATCAGCCCCAGCATTTT. Translating it yields CASSLANYQPQHF.

J is TRBJ2-3 and V is TRBV6-2 or TRBV6-3, with D uncertain. The germline gives CDR1 MNHEY, CDR2 SVGEGT. The V gene lost 0 bases and the J gene lost 3 bases, with 13 bases spanning the gap. The CDR3 extends over 16 amino acids. The CDR3 protein is CASSYSARERTDTQYF. The CDR3 DNA reads as TGTGCCAGCAGTTACTCGGCCCGAGAACGGACAGATACGCAGTATTTT.

This clonotype was recorded many times. The chain couples TRBV6-2 or TRBV6-3 to TRBJ1-3; D ambiguous. The length of the CDR3 is 15 residues. Trimming stripped 8 bases from V and 0 bases from J, with 14 bases between. CDR1 MNHEY and CDR2 SVGEGT come from the germline V gene. The DNA for the CDR3 is TGTGCCAGCGGTGGAGTGTCAATCTCTGGAAACACCATATATTTT. Translation gives CASGGVSISGNTIYF.

This chain links TRBV20-1 with TRBJ2-7; 8 positions match TRBD1. After removal of 0 bases from V and 3 bases from J, the junction contained 7 bases not matched to a gene. Germline loops: CDR1 DFQATT, CDR2 SNEGSKA (reference sequence). The CDR3 consists of 15 residues. This chain's CDR3 is CSARDPGQGIYEQYF. The CDR3 region has the DNA TGCAGTGCTAGAGATCCAGGACAGGGAATCTACGAGCAGTACTTC.

This sequence joins TRBV10-3 and TRBJ2-1; 7 nucleotides agree with TRBD1. CDR1 and CDR2 (germline): ENHRY, SYGVKD. The V gene end was trimmed by 5 bases and the J gene end by 7 bases; junction bases not matched to a gene: 11. The CDR3 extends over 15 amino acids. CDR3 coding DNA: TGTGCCATCAGTCGAGGACAGGCCGAATCGAATGAGCAGTTCTTC. Translating it yields CAISRGQAESNEQFF.

The CDR3 coding sequence is TGCAGTGCTAGGACAGGGGGCATCGGGGAGCTGTTTTTT. Translation gives CSARTGGIGELFF. The chain recombines TRBV20-1 with TRBJ2-2, with 10 positions matching TRBD1. Germline CDR1 reads DFQATT; CDR2 reads SNEGSKA (reference sequence). V lost 3 bases and J lost 7; bases outside the gene matches: 2. The CDR3 consists of 13 residues.

The V gene is TRBV15, the J gene TRBJ2-1; D may be TRBD1 (5 bases). V gave up 0 bases and J gave up 8 bases, with 11 bases separating them. There are 14 residues in the CDR3. Germline V gene lookup returns CDR1 LNHNV and CDR2 YYDKDF (reference sequence). CDR3: CATSRDNEGDEQFF. CDR3 DNA: TGTGCCACCAGCAGAGATAATGAAGGGGATGAGCAGTTCTTC.

The chain combines TRBV6-5 with TRBJ1-3; 7 bases agree with TRBD1. CDR3 length: 16 residues. Per the germline V gene, CDR1 is MNHEY and CDR2 is SVGAGI. After removal of 2 bases from V and 4 bases from J, the junction contained 8 bases not matched to a gene. The CDR3 region is CASSYGRQGEGNTIYF. CDR3 DNA: TGTGCCAGCAGTTACGGACGACAGGGTGAAGGAAACACCATATATTTT.

This clonotype was seen more than once but under ten times. The chain uses TRBV3-1 and TRBJ1-2; D is ambiguous. CDR1 LGHDT and CDR2 YNNKEL come from the germline V gene (reference sequence). The CDR3 length is 11 residues. V was shortened by 4 bases and J by 9 bases, with 9 bases between the two germline ends. The CDR3 sequence is CASSLQASYTF. The CDR3 region has the DNA TGTGCCAGCAGCCTCCAGGCAAGCTACACCTTC.

The genes are TRBV6-6 and TRBJ1-1; TRBD1 agrees at 10 bases. Germline V gene lookup returns CDR1 MNHNY and CDR2 SVGAGI (reference sequence). After removal of 6 bases from V and 8 bases from J, the junction contained 6 bases not matched to a gene. CDR3 length: 13 residues. In DNA, the CDR3 is TGTGCCAGCAGCCCGACAGGGGGCGGAGAAGCTTTCTTT. Residues: CASSPTGGGEAFF.

The chain recombines TRBV6-5 with TRBJ1-3; D is unresolved. The CDR3 has 15 residues. CDR1 MNHEY and CDR2 SVGAGI come from the germline V gene. V lost 2 bases to trimming and J lost 1 base, with 9 bases between them. DNA for the CDR3: TGTGCCAGCAGTTACAGCCCTCGGTCTGGAAACACCATATATTTT. It yields the protein CASSYSPRSGNTIYF.

This clonotype was seen a few times. This sequence joins TRBV6-5 and TRBJ2-1; perhaps TRBD2 as D (5 bases). V gave up 5 bases and J gave up 8 bases, with 13 bases separating them. The germline CDR1 and CDR2 sequences are MNHEY and SVGAGI. The CDR3 totals 13 residues. The CDR3 nucleotides read TGTGCCAGCAGTACCTTGGACTGGTATGAGCAGTTCTTC. It is translated as CASSTLDWYEQFF.

The chain couples TRBV7-8 to TRBJ2-7, with D uncertain. Trimming cost V 5 bases and J 6 bases, with 14 bases left between them. CDR1 is SGHVS, CDR2 FQNEAQ, per germline. CDR3 length: 13 amino acids. The CDR3 nucleotides read TGTGCCAGCAGCCCAGGTGGATCTCTCGAGCAGTACTTC. This gives the protein CASSPGGSLEQYF.

This rearrangement joins TRBV19 to TRBJ2-3, with TRBD2 matching 7 bases. The J segment lost 2 bases and the V segment lost 3 bases, leaving 8 bases of the junction unmatched. The CDR3 runs to 16 residues. Germline V gives CDR1 LNHDA, CDR2 SQIVND (reference sequence). The DNA of the CDR3 is TGTGCCAGTAGTATGGCGGGGGTACGCCCCACAGATACGCAGTATTTT. Translating it yields CASSMAGVRPTDTQYF.

The rearrangement links TRBV5-1 to TRBJ2-1; a possible D gene is TRBD2 (5 bases). Trimming removed 0 bases from V and 5 bases from J, with 9 bases in between. This CDR3 has 14 amino acids. The germline CDR1 and CDR2 sequences are SGHRS and YFSETQ. The DNA of the CDR3 is TGCGCCAGCAGCTTGGGAGGGATCAACAATGAGCAGTTCTTC. This encodes CASSLGGINNEQFF.

The chain uses TRBV29-1 and TRBJ1-2; D uncertain. The length of the CDR3 is 14 residues. With 2 bases removed from V and 9 bases from J, the gap between germline ends came to 19 bases. CDR1 and CDR2 (germline): SQVTM, ANQGSEA. CDR3 bases: TGCAGCGTTGAAAGGTCTGATGAGTATGGTAGCTACACCTTC. Amino acid sequence: CSVERSDEYGSYTF.

This chain links TRBV24-1 with TRBJ2-5; 8 bases line up with TRBD2. CDR3 size: 15 residues. CDR1 is KGHDR, CDR2 SFDVKD, per germline. V trimming: 0 bases; J trimming: 6 bases; junction bases outside the gene matches: 5. In nucleotides, the CDR3 is TGTGCCACCAGTGATTTGACGGGACTAGGGAAGACCCAGTACTTC. Its translation is CATSDLTGLGKTQYF.